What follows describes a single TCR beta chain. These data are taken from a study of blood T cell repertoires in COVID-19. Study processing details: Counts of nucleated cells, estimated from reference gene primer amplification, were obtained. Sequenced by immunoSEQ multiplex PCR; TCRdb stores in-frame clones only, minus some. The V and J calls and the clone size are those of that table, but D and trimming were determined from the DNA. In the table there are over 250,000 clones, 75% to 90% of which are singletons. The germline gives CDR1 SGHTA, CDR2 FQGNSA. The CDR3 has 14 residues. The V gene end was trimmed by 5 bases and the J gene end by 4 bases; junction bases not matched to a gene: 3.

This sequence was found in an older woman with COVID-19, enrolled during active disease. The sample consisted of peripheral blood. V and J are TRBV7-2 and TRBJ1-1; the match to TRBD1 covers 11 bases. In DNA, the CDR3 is TGTGCCAGCAGCAGGGACAGGGGGGGCACTGAAGCTTTCTTT. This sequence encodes CASSRDRGGTEAFF.